This entry features one T cell receptor beta chain sequence. As yet, its antigen is unknown. The sample comes from a study of shared clonotypes between healthy human individuals. Study as a whole: Donors had three CD4 naive, three CD4 memory, two CD8 naive and one CD8 memory plate apiece. Broader study findings: There were few donors, and this limited the genetic and exposure-history diversity represented.

The repertoire was sequenced with immunoSEQ multiplex PCR; TCRdb's copy has only in-frame clones and lacks some. The table records 2 million to 2.5 million clones, approximately 96% of them present only once. The CDR3 sequence is 18 residues long. The germline CDR1 and CDR2 sequences are MNHNS and SASEGT. The V end lost 3 bases, the J end lost 0 bases, and 15 bases lay between the germline ends. This TCR derives from a man aged 18 to 30 in good health. The rearrangement uses TRBV6-1 and TRBJ1-6; D might be TRBD1 (6 bases). The sample comprised naive CD4+ T cells sorted from blood. Subset meaning: CD45RA+ positively selected. CDR3 in DNA: TGTGCCAGCAGTGATTTCGTGGGGGCAAGCTCCTATAATTCACCCCTCCACTTT. This codes for CASSDFVGASSYNSPLHF.